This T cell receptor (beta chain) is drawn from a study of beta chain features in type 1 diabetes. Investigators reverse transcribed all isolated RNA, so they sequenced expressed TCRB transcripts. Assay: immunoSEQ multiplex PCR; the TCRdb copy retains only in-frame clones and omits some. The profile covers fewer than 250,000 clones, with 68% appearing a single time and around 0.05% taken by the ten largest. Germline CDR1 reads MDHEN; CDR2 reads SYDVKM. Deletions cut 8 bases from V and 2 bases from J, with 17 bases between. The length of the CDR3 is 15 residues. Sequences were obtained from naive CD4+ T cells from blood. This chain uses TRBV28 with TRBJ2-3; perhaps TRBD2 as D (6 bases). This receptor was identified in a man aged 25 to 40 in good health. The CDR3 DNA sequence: TGTGCCAGCCTTAGCGGAACACCAGTCACAGATACGCAGTATTTT. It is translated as CASLSGTPVTDTQYF.